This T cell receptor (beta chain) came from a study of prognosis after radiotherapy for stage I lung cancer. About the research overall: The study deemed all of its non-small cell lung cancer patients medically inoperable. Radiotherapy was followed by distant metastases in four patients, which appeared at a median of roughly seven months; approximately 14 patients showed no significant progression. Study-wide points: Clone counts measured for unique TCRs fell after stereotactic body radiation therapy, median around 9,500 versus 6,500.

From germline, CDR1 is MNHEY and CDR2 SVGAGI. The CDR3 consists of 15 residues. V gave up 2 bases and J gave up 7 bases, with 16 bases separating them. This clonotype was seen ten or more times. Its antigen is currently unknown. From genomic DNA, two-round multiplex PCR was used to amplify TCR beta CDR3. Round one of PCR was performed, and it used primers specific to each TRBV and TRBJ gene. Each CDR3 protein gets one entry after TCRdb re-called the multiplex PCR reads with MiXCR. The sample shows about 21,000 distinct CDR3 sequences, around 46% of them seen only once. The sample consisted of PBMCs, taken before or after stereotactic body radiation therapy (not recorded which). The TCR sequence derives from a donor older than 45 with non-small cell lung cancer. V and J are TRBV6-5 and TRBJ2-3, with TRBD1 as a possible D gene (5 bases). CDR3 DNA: TGTGCCAGCAGTTACGGCGTGGGGCAGGCAAATACGCAGTATTTT. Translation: CASSYGVGQANTQYF.